Shown below are 31 T cell receptor beta chains from a single sample sequenced in a study of Ad26.COV2.S vaccination and SARS-CoV-2 variants. Stated treatment: roughly 20 received Ad26.COV2.S at low or high dose, single or two shots; 5 received placebo; per-sample allocation not given. Day 63 after the first injection of vaccine or placebo was the sampling time. Profiling relied on immunoSEQ multiplex PCR, and the TCRdb table lists in-frame clones only, not all of them. Among some 520,000 clones listed, around nine tenths were seen once. The sample in question was peripheral blood, obtained in a trial of Ad26.COV2.S vaccine versus placebo. The origin of the receptors is a person aged 18-65 years who received the Ad26.COV2.S COVID-19 vaccine or a placebo.

The chain is built from TRBV15 and TRBJ1-2; 9 bases are shared with TRBD1. This CDR3 is built from 15 residues. With 0 bases clipped from V and 3 bases from J, the junction kept 2 bases outside the gene matches. Germline V gene sequence: CDR1 LNHNV, CDR2 YYDKDF (reference sequence). CDR3 sequence (DNA): TGTGCCACCAGCAGAGAACAGGGGGCCCACTATGGCTACACCTTC. This translates into CATSREQGAHYGYTF.

The V call is TRBV27, the J call TRBJ2-7, with TRBD1 matching over 7 bases. This CDR3 region has 14 residues. Germline CDR1 is MNHEY and CDR2 is SMNVEV (reference sequence). The trim removed 6 bases at V and 2 bases at J, leaving 7 bases unmatched. CDR3 nucleotides: TGTGCCAGCAGGCGGACAGGTGGTCCCTACGAGCAGTACTTC. Its translation: CASRRTGGPYEQYF.

In its sample, this clone was seen a few times. The rearrangement uses TRBV19 and TRBJ2-7; tentative D call: TRBD1 (6 bases). Germline V gene sequence: CDR1 LNHDA, CDR2 SQIVND (reference sequence). Trimming stripped 6 bases from V and 2 bases from J, with 14 bases between. There are 14 residues in the CDR3. CDR3: CASSTRGTPYEQYF. CDR3 DNA: TGTGCCAGTAGCACCCGTGGGACACCCTACGAGCAGTACTTC.

This chain links TRBV5-1 with TRBJ1-6; 7 bases line up with TRBD1. Germline V CDR1 and CDR2: SGHRS, YFSETQ. The CDR3 loop spans 13 amino acids. With 8 bases clipped from V and 5 bases from J, the junction kept 4 bases outside the gene matches. Here the CDR3 reads CARTGHHNSPLHF. The CDR3 DNA sequence: TGCGCCAGGACAGGGCACCATAATTCACCCCTCCACTTT. Full variable domain (missing parts from reference TRBV5-1 and TRBJ1-6): KAGVTQTPRYLIKTRGQQVTLSCSPISGHRSVSWYQQTPGQGLQFLFEYFSETQRNKGNFPGRFSGRQFSNSRSEMNVSTLELGDSALYLCARTGHHNSPLHFGNGTRLTVT.

The chain employs TRBV19 and TRBJ2-1; 12 nucleotides line up with TRBD1. The germline V gene has CDR1 LNHDA and CDR2 SQIVND (reference sequence). V trimming: 5 bases; J trimming: 10 bases; junction bases outside the gene matches: 6. This CDR3 has 14 amino acids. This chain's CDR3 is CASSLGQGAREQFF. In nucleotides, the CDR3 is TGTGCCAGTAGTTTGGGACAGGGGGCACGGGAGCAGTTCTTC.

The chain couples TRBV20-1 to TRBJ2-1; 8 bases line up with TRBD2. Germline V CDR1 and CDR2: DFQATT, SNEGSKA (reference sequence). This CDR3 has 13 residues. V was pared by 3 bases and J by 10 bases, with 8 bases of the junction left unmatched. CDR3 amino acids: CSASDGRGWEQFF. In nucleotides, the CDR3 is TGCAGTGCTAGTGACGGGAGGGGCTGGGAGCAGTTCTTC.

This chain connects TRBV20-1 to TRBJ1-2; TRBD1 might be the D (5 bases). Germline lookup yields CDR1 DFQATT and CDR2 SNEGSKA (reference sequence). The V end was cut by 0 bases, the J end by 8 bases, with 7 bases between. CDR3 length equals 11 residues. The CDR3 nucleotides are TGCAGTGCTAGAGACAGGGACGGCTACACCTTC. This gives the protein CSARDRDGYTF.

This chain links TRBV5-1 with TRBJ1-1; D may be TRBD1 (5 bases). The CDR3 is 13 residues long. The V gene's germline CDR1 is SGHRS and CDR2 YFSETQ. V dropped 3 bases and J dropped 5 bases, with 11 bases sitting between them. Here the CDR3 reads CASSSSQGTEAFF. In nucleotides, the CDR3 is TGCGCCAGCAGCTCCTCGCAGGGTACTGAAGCTTTCTTT.

The V gene is TRBV6-2 or TRBV6-3, the J gene TRBJ2-1; D not resolved. With 3 bases removed from V and 3 bases from J, the gap between germline ends came to 12 bases. The CDR3 loop spans 15 amino acids. Germline CDR1 reads MNHEY; CDR2 reads SVGEGT. The CDR3 region is CASSYSPGFYNEQFF. DNA of the CDR3: TGTGCCAGCAGTTATTCTCCTGGATTCTACAATGAGCAGTTCTTC.

This clone was detected only a few times. This rearrangement joins TRBV7-2 to TRBJ1-4, with 10 bases aligning to TRBD1. Germline values: CDR1 SGHTA, CDR2 FQGNSA. The ends lost 3 bases at V and 7 bases at J; junction bases unmatched: 8. The CDR3 is made up of 16 amino acids. In nucleotides, the CDR3 is TGTGCCAGCAGCTTTGACAGGGGGCGCGGAGGTGAAAAACTGTTTTTT. Translation gives CASSFDRGRGGEKLFF.

The rearrangement uses TRBV5-8 and TRBJ1-1, with D perhaps TRBD1 (5 bases). Germline V gene data show CDR1 as SGHTS and CDR2 as YDEGEE. CDR3 size: 15 residues. V dropped 4 bases and J dropped 1 base, with 14 bases sitting between them. The CDR3: CASSERGEANTEAFF. In nucleotides, the CDR3 is TGTGCCAGCAGCGAGAGAGGGGAGGCGAACACTGAAGCTTTCTTT.

The chain is built from TRBV27 and TRBJ2-7, with TRBD1 identical over 8 bases. This CDR3 region has 14 residues. Germline V gene lookup returns CDR1 MNHEY and CDR2 SMNVEV (reference sequence). After removal of 5 bases from V and 6 bases from J, the junction contained 9 bases not matched to a gene. The CDR3 coding sequence is TGTGCCAGCAGTAACCCCAGGGGGCAGTTCGAGCAGTACTTC. This translates into CASSNPRGQFEQYF.

The chain employs TRBV11-3 and TRBJ2-7; D uncertain. Trimming took off 5 bases at V and 0 bases at J, with 11 bases between the two ends. This CDR3 is 14 amino acids long. The germline V gene encodes CDR1 SGHNT and CDR2 YENEEA. The DNA of the CDR3 is TGTGCCAGCAGCCAAGGACCAAGCTCCTACGAGCAGTACTTC. Its translation is CASSQGPSSYEQYF.

The chain links TRBV6-5 to TRBJ2-1, with D perhaps TRBD1 (5 bases). The CDR3 has 13 amino acids. The V end lost 7 bases, the J end lost 10 bases, and 17 bases lay between the germline ends. Germline V lookup: CDR1 MNHEY, CDR2 SVGAGI. CDR3 protein: CASKDSPIREQFF. In DNA form, the CDR3 reads TGTGCCAGCAAAGACAGCCCGATAAGGGAGCAGTTCTTC.

The rearrangement joins TRBV30 to TRBJ1-6; D may be TRBD1 (6 bases). The CDR3 consists of 14 residues. CDR1 and CDR2 from the germline V gene are GTSNPN and SVGIG (reference sequence). V was trimmed by 2 bases and J by 5 bases, leaving 10 bases between them. The CDR3 DNA follows: TGTGCCTGGAGTCGGGACACCAATAATTCACCCCTCCACTTT. Translated: CAWSRDTNNSPLHF. Full variable domain (missing parts from reference TRBV30 and TRBJ1-6): SQTIHQWPATLVQPVGSPLSLECTVEGTSNPNLYWYRQAAGRGLQLLFYSVGIGQISSEVPQNLSASRPQDRQFILSSKKLLLSDSGFYLCAWSRDTNNSPLHFGNGTRLTVT.

Worth noting for this clone: Distinct nucleotide sequences in the sample also encode this CDR3. The chain is built from TRBV9 and TRBJ2-7; the match to TRBD1 covers 8 bases. Germline CDR1 and CDR2: SGDLS and YYNGEE. The CDR3 is 14 residues long. Trimming took 4 bases from V and 2 from J; bases not matched to a gene: 5. The CDR3 sequence: CASSPGQVAYEQYF. In nucleotides, the CDR3 is TGTGCCAGCAGCCCGGGACAGGTAGCCTACGAGCAGTACTTC.

The chain employs TRBV28 and TRBJ2-1, with D perhaps matching TRBD1 (5 bases). Per germline, CDR1 MDHEN and CDR2 SYDVKM. This CDR3 spans 12 amino acids. Trimming took off 5 bases at V and 6 bases at J, with 8 bases between the two ends. The CDR3 nucleotides read TGTGCCAGCAGTCCAGGGTTCAATGAGCAGTTCTTC. This sequence encodes CASSPGFNEQFF.

The chain combines TRBV6-1 with TRBJ1-6; D not certain. Trimming left V 2 bases short and J 10 bases short, with 9 bases between. Germline CDR1 and CDR2: MNHNS and SASEGT. The CDR3 runs 13 residues. The CDR3, as DNA: TGTGCCAGCAGTGAAAATCCTCGCTCACCCCTCCACTTT. Protein product: CASSENPRSPLHF.

The chain carries TRBV30 and TRBJ2-7; D gene ambiguous. CDR1 is GTSNPN, CDR2 SVGIG, per germline (reference sequence). Trimming stripped 3 bases from V and 2 bases from J, with 5 bases between. This CDR3 has 11 amino acids. Here the CDR3 DNA reads TGTGCCTGGAGGGCCCCCTACGAGCAGTACTTC. Translation gives CAWRAPYEQYF.

J is TRBJ2-1 and V is TRBV6-5; a possible D gene is TRBD2 (6 bases). This CDR3 region has 14 residues. The V end lost 2 bases, the J end lost 10 bases, and 15 bases lay between the germline ends. The germline V gene has CDR1 MNHEY and CDR2 SVGAGI. CDR3 loop: CASSYGGVFREQFF. The CDR3 DNA reads as TGTGCCAGCAGTTACGGAGGGGTATTCAGGGAGCAGTTCTTC.

The CDR3, as DNA: TGTGCCAGCAGTCGCCGGGTTGTGTCGGGCGGAGAGACCCAGTACTTC. Its translation: CASSRRVVSGGETQYF. The chain links TRBV12-1 to TRBJ2-5. TRBV12-1 is listed as a pseudogene. The CDR3 runs 16 residues.

The V call is TRBV11-2, the J call TRBJ1-6; TRBD1 agrees at 7 bases. From germline, CDR1 is SGHAT and CDR2 FQNNGV. The J segment lost 6 bases and the V segment lost 8 bases, leaving 7 bases of the junction unmatched. The CDR3 loop spans 14 amino acids. CDR3 in DNA: TGTGCCAGCGGCCGGGACAGATTTAATTCACCCCTCCACTTT. This translates into CASGRDRFNSPLHF.

The chain couples TRBV7-9 to TRBJ1-1, with a weak D call TRBD1 (6 bases). Germline CDR1 reads SEHNR; CDR2 reads FQNEAQ (reference sequence). Trimming pared 2 bases from V and 1 base from J, leaving 11 bases between. The CDR3 sequence is 15 residues long. The CDR3 DNA reads TGTGCCAGCAGCTTAACGACAGGCCGGAACACTGAAGCTTTCTTT. Translated: CASSLTTGRNTEAFF.

This clone has just one count. The chain combines TRBV29-1 with TRBJ2-3, with 7 bases fitting TRBD2. V lost 4 bases, J lost 4 bases, and 11 bases stayed unmatched. The CDR3 loop spans 15 amino acids. Germline CDR1 is SQVTM and CDR2 is ANQGSEA. The CDR3 bases are TGCAGCGTTGCTCGGCGCGGGAGAGTTGCAGATACGCAGTATTTT. Residues: CSVARRGRVADTQYF.

V is TRBV6-5 and J is TRBJ1-6; no clear D gene. Germline-derived CDR1 and CDR2 are MNHEY and SVGAGI. Trimming stripped 11 bases from V and 5 bases from J, with 16 bases between. There are 14 residues in the CDR3. The CDR3 region has the DNA TGTGCCGCTAGAGGAGGGAGTCATAATTCACCCCTCCACTTT. This translates into CAARGGSHNSPLHF.

The DNA for the CDR3 is TGTGCCAGCAGCGTAGTCGACGGGCGAGGGTCCAATGAGCAGTTCTTC. This gives the protein CASSVVDGRGSNEQFF. The V and J genes are TRBV9 and TRBJ2-1, with D tentatively TRBD2 (5 bases). Germline loops: CDR1 SGDLS, CDR2 YYNGEE. The CDR3 length is 16 residues. V lost 0 bases to trimming and J lost 6 bases, with 16 bases between them.

The chain is built from TRBV28 and TRBJ1-2, with D unclear. The germline V gene encodes CDR1 MDHEN and CDR2 SYDVKM. CDR3 size: 14 residues. V gave up 5 bases and J gave up 2 bases, with 12 bases separating them. The CDR3 reads CASSRQGQNYGYTF. CDR3 nucleotide sequence: TGTGCCAGCAGTAGACAAGGCCAAAACTATGGCTACACCTTC.

This chain uses TRBV4-1 with TRBJ2-7; D possibly corresponds to TRBD1 (6 bases). The germline V gene encodes CDR1 MGHRA and CDR2 YSYEKL. The CDR3 extends over 14 amino acids. Trimming left V 2 bases short and J 3 bases short, with 11 bases between. Written as DNA, the CDR3 is TGCGCCAGCAGCCAATTAGGGGGATACTACGAGCAGTACTTC. As protein: CASSQLGGYYEQYF.

The gene calls are TRBV15 and TRBJ2-3; D gene uncertain. Trimming stripped 4 bases from V and 8 bases from J, with 16 bases between. Germline CDR1 and CDR2: LNHNV and YYDKDF (reference sequence). The CDR3 totals 14 residues. The CDR3 here is CATSTTGFRSTQYF. CDR3 bases: TGTGCCACCAGCACCACCGGGTTTCGAAGTACGCAGTATTTT.

This chain links TRBV6-6 with TRBJ1-1; 8 bases agree with TRBD1. Germline V gives CDR1 MNHNY, CDR2 SVGAGI (reference sequence). CDR3 length equals 15 residues. V lost 6 bases, J lost 6 bases, and 12 bases stayed unmatched. The CDR3 DNA follows: TGTGCCAGCAGAATGGGGGACAGGCCCTTTCCTGAAGCTTTCTTT. Translation: CASRMGDRPFPEAFF.

The count of this clone is one. The chain is built from TRBV7-6 and TRBJ2-3, with TRBD2 matching over 11 bases. The CDR3 spans 16 residues. The junction had 6 bases not matched to a gene; V was cut back by 5 bases and J by 2 bases. Germline CDR1 SGHVS, CDR2 FNYEAQ. CDR3 protein: CASSPLTSGVTDTQYF. The CDR3 DNA follows: TGTGCCAGCAGCCCGCTGACTAGCGGGGTCACAGATACGCAGTATTTT.